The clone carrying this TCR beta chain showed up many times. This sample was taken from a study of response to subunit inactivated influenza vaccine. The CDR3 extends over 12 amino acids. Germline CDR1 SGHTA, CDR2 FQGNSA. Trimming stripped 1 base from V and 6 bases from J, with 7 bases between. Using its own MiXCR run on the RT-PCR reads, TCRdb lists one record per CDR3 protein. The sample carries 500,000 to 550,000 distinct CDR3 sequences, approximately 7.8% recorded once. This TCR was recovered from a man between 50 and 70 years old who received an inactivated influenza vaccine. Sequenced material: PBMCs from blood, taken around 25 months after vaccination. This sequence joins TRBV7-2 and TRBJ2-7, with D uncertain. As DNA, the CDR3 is TGTGCCAGCAGCTTAGTAGGGTTCGAGCAGTACTTC. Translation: CASSLVGFEQYF.